This T cell receptor (beta chain) comes out of a study of T cells in Graves' hyperthyroidism and ophthalmopathy. Study conclusions and caveats: Most clonotypes expanded in thyroid above 0.001 were likewise present in blood.

Trimming cost V 2 bases and J 10 bases, with 15 bases left between them. The CDR3 loop spans 15 amino acids. CDR1 KGHSH and CDR2 LQKENI come from the germline V gene. Regions amplified from RNA transcripts were the TCR beta CDR3 regions. An initial round of RT-PCR targeting the TCR CDR3 relied on the HTBI primer set. MiXCR, applied by TCRdb to the multiplex PCR reads, yields one record per CDR3 protein. The sample shows around 700,000 distinct CDR3 sequences, around a sixth of them seen only once. This clonotype was observed many times. Its target is unknown. The chain links TRBV18 to TRBJ1-6, with D unclear. The clonotype originates from a woman aged 45-60 years with Graves' hyperthyroidism that later progressed to Graves' ophthalmopathy. The sample consisted of blood. The DNA for the CDR3 is TGTGCCAGCTCACCAGGGTCAGCTCCCGGCTCACCCCTCCACTTT. Protein product: CASSPGSAPGSPLHF.